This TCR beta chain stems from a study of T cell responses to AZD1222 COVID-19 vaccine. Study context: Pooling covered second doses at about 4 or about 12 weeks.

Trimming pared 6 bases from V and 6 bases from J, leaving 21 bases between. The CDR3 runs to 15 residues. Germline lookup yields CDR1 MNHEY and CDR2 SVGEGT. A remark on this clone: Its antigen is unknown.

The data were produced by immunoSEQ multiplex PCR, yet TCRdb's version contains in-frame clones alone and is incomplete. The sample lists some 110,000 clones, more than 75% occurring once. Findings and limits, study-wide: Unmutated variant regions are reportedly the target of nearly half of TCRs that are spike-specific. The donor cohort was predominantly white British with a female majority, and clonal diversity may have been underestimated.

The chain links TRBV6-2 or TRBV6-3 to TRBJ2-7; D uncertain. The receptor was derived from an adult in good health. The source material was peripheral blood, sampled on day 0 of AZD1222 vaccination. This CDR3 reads CASSQGLERSGEQYF. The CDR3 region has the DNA TGTGCCAGCAGCCAAGGGTTAGAAAGATCGGGCGAGCAGTACTTC.